Following are 24 T cell receptor beta chains from one sample sequenced in a study of blood T cell repertoires in COVID-19. Assay used: immunoSEQ multiplex PCR; TCRdb lists only in-frame clones, some missing. This sample has 150,000 or so clones, with roughly 86% found just once. Material: peripheral blood. The receptors were gathered from a woman aged 70-85 years with COVID-19, enrolled during active disease.

The rearrangement uses TRBV30 and TRBJ2-5, with D maybe TRBD2 (6 bases). The V gene lost 5 bases and the J gene lost 1 base, with 8 bases spanning the gap. The CDR3 loop spans 12 amino acids. Germline loops: CDR1 GTSNPN, CDR2 SVGIG (reference sequence). DNA for the CDR3: TGTGCCTGGCGGGGGAGCCAAGAGACCCAGTACTTC. It is translated as CAWRGSQETQYF. The full variable domain, in which reference TRBV30 and TRBJ2-5 provide the parts outside the CDR3, is SQTIHQWPATLVQPVGSPLSLECTVEGTSNPNLYWYRQAAGRGLQLLFYSVGIGQISSEVPQNLSASRPQDRQFILSSKKLLLSDSGFYLCAWRGSQETQYFGPGTRLLVL.

The V gene is TRBV2, the J gene TRBJ1-2; 12 bases fit TRBD1. The junction had 5 bases not matched to a gene; V was cut back by 4 bases and J by 8 bases. Germline loops: CDR1 SNHLY, CDR2 FYNNEI. This CDR3 is 14 amino acids long. The chain's CDR3 is CASSAGQGALGYTF. The CDR3 DNA is TGTGCCAGCAGTGCGGGACAGGGGGCATTAGGCTACACCTTC.

In its sample, this clone was seen once. The chain employs TRBV5-4 and TRBJ1-3; 10 bases are shared with TRBD1. Germline trimming cut 0 bases from V and 2 bases from J; bases unmatched to any gene: 2. CDR1 and CDR2 (germline): SGHNT, YYREEE (reference sequence). The CDR3 spans 16 residues. The CDR3, as DNA: TGTGCCAGCAGCTTGGGACAGGGGGCAACTGGAAACACCATATATTTT. Residues: CASSLGQGATGNTIYF.

The chain joins TRBV29-1 to TRBJ2-7; D gene unclear. With 3 bases removed from V and 6 bases from J, the gap between germline ends came to 12 bases. The CDR3 has 12 residues. Germline loops: CDR1 SQVTM, CDR2 ANQGSEA. CDR3 bases: TGCAGCGTTGATTCGGGTCTTGGCGAGCAGTACTTC. This gives the protein CSVDSGLGEQYF.

The chain has TRBV28 and TRBJ2-1; 12 positions agree with TRBD2. V shed 7 bases, J shed 12 bases, and the junction held 10 bases outside the gene matches. Germline V gene sequence: CDR1 MDHEN, CDR2 SYDVKM. The CDR3 runs 14 residues. The CDR3 coding sequence is TGTGCCAGCAAACTAGCGGGGGGCCCCCGAGTGCAGTTCTTC. Its protein product is CASKLAGGPRVQFF.

Only a few counts were recorded for this clone. The chain carries TRBV9 and TRBJ1-4; 8 bases are a match to TRBD1. Trimming took 7 bases from V and 8 from J; bases not matched to a gene: 19. CDR3 length: 17 residues. Germline V gives CDR1 SGDLS, CDR2 YYNGEE. The chain's CDR3 is CASGQGPLGESAEKLFF. The CDR3 nucleotides read TGTGCCAGCGGACAGGGTCCCCTCGGGGAATCTGCAGAAAAACTGTTTTTT.

V and J are TRBV5-1 and TRBJ2-1; 7 nucleotides match TRBD1. Per germline, CDR1 SGHRS and CDR2 YFSETQ. V lost 3 bases and J lost 5; bases outside the gene matches: 2. The CDR3 length is 13 residues. The CDR3 sequence is CASSWGTDNEQFF. The CDR3 DNA reads TGCGCCAGCAGCTGGGGGACAGACAATGAGCAGTTCTTC.

This chain uses TRBV28 with TRBJ1-2; the D gene is possibly TRBD1 (6 bases). This CDR3 comprises 15 residues. Germline loops: CDR1 MDHEN, CDR2 SYDVKM. Trimming removed 3 bases at V and 2 bases at J, with 13 bases between. The DNA for the CDR3 is TGTGCCAGCAGTTTCAGGGGCAGGGGAAACTATGGCTACACCTTC. Translating gives CASSFRGRGNYGYTF.

V and J are TRBV2 and TRBJ2-1; 11 bases are shared with TRBD2. V shed 5 bases, J shed 8 bases, and the junction held 11 bases outside the gene matches. Germline loops: CDR1 SNHLY, CDR2 FYNNEI. The CDR3 is 16 amino acids. CDR3 sequence (DNA): TGTGCCAGCAGTCTTAGCGGGGGGGAATTCGTCGATGAGCAGTTCTTC. The encoded protein is CASSLSGGEFVDEQFF.

The V gene is TRBV7-5, the J gene TRBJ2-2; TRBD1, the table's D call, lacks a check against the DNA. TRBV7-5 is assigned pseudogene status. CDR3 length: 9 residues. CDR3 residues: CVTGGELFF. CDR3 nucleotides: TGTGTCACAGGCGGGGAGCTGTTTTTT.

The gene calls are TRBV11-2 and TRBJ2-1, with 8 bases matching TRBD2. The length of the CDR3 is 15 residues. V lost 5 bases and J lost 3; bases outside the gene matches: 6. Germline CDR1 is SGHAT and CDR2 is FQNNGV. The CDR3 loop reads CASSPTGTSYNEQFF. Here the CDR3 DNA reads TGTGCCAGCAGCCCCACCGGGACTAGCTACAATGAGCAGTTCTTC.

CDR3: CASSEPRVRQPQHF. The CDR3 region has the DNA TGTGCCAGCAGTGAGCCCAGGGTGAGGCAGCCCCAGCATTTT. The V and J genes are TRBV2 and TRBJ1-5; D is possibly TRBD1 (5 bases). The germline CDR1 and CDR2 sequences are SNHLY and FYNNEI. This CDR3 comprises 14 residues. V lost 3 bases, J lost 7 bases, and 13 bases lay in between.

The gene calls are TRBV13 and TRBJ2-6; no clear D gene. With 0 bases removed from V and 0 bases from J, the gap between germline ends came to 21 bases. CDR3 size: 21 residues. Germline V gene data show CDR1 as PRHDT and CDR2 as FYEKMQ (reference sequence). This CDR3 reads CASSLGRWQMPPNSGANVLTF. CDR3 DNA: TGTGCCAGCAGCTTAGGCCGTTGGCAAATGCCCCCAAACTCTGGGGCCAACGTCCTGACTTTC.

This chain links TRBV6-6 with TRBJ1-5; a possible D gene is TRBD1 (5 bases). Germline V lookup: CDR1 MNHNY, CDR2 SVGAGI (reference sequence). CDR3 size: 14 residues. The V end was cut by 2 bases, the J end by 4 bases, with 9 bases between. The CDR3 DNA follows: TGTGCCAGCAGTTACGACAGAACGAATCAGCCCCAGCATTTT. Translated, it gives CASSYDRTNQPQHF.

The gene calls are TRBV5-1 and TRBJ2-1; 7 nucleotides line up with TRBD2. Germline values: CDR1 SGHRS, CDR2 YFSETQ. V shed 0 bases and J 0 bases; nucleotides not matched to a gene: 0. The CDR3 spans 15 residues. The CDR3 loop reads CASSLGGSSYNEQFF. DNA for the CDR3: TGCGCCAGCAGCTTGGGCGGGAGCTCCTACAATGAGCAGTTCTTC.

The chain employs TRBV11-2 and TRBJ2-3, with D perhaps TRBD1 (5 bases). This CDR3 spans 16 amino acids. V lost 0 bases, J lost 3 bases, and 13 bases lay in between. Germline V CDR1 and CDR2: SGHAT, FQNNGV. This CDR3 is CASSLEFRSGTDTQYF. The CDR3 DNA reads TGTGCCAGCAGCTTAGAATTTAGGTCAGGGACAGATACGCAGTATTTT.

This clone was picked up one time. The rearrangement joins TRBV10-3 to TRBJ1-2; D gene ambiguous. The germline gives CDR1 ENHRY, CDR2 SYGVKD. V lost 2 bases and J 0 bases, leaving 7 bases between the germline ends. This CDR3 comprises 14 residues. The CDR3 is CAISEVSANYGYTF. The CDR3 nucleotides are TGTGCCATCAGTGAGGTTTCAGCTAACTATGGCTACACCTTC.

The chain combines TRBV7-8 with TRBJ2-1; 10 bases align to TRBD2. The trim removed 5 bases at V and 8 bases at J, leaving 12 bases unmatched. The germline CDR1 and CDR2 sequences are SGHVS and FQNEAQ. The CDR3 runs to 16 residues. The CDR3 sequence: CASSPGWGLASDEQFF. In DNA, the CDR3 is TGTGCCAGCAGCCCAGGTTGGGGACTAGCGTCCGATGAGCAGTTCTTC.

The chain is built from TRBV11-3 and TRBJ2-7; possibly TRBD1 for D (6 bases). Germline V CDR1 and CDR2: SGHNT, YENEEA. The CDR3 sequence is 13 residues long. The V gene lost 2 bases and the J gene lost 6 bases, with 11 bases spanning the gap. The CDR3 reads CASSLRTDGEQYF. CDR3 nucleotide sequence: TGTGCCAGCAGCTTAAGGACAGACGGCGAGCAGTACTTC.

The DNA of the CDR3 is TGTGCGAGAGAAGGGGTGCCTGGGGCCAACGTCCTGACTTTC. Translation gives CAREGVPGANVLTF. This chain connects TRBV2 to TRBJ2-6; perhaps TRBD1 as D (5 bases). The germline V gene encodes CDR1 SNHLY and CDR2 FYNNEI. The CDR3 runs to 14 residues.

This clone was counted a few times. The chain couples TRBV4-2 to TRBJ2-1; tentatively, D is TRBD2 (5 bases). This CDR3 contains 16 residues. Germline assignment: CDR1 LGHNA and CDR2 YNFKEQ. V was trimmed by 0 bases and J by 3 bases, leaving 12 bases between them. DNA of the CDR3: TGTGCCAGCAGCCAAGATCACTGGGGAGTCTACAATGAGCAGTTCTTC. Its protein is CASSQDHWGVYNEQFF.

The sample holds one count of this clone. V usage is TRBV5-4 and J usage is TRBJ2-3; TRBD2 might be the D (5 bases). V lost 4 bases and J lost 5, with 11 bases in between. The CDR3 runs to 13 residues. Germline CDR1 SGHNT, CDR2 YYREEE (reference sequence). CDR3 nucleotide sequence: TGTGCCAGCAGCCGGACTGGGTTAGATACGCAGTATTTT. Protein sequence: CASSRTGLDTQYF.

V is TRBV5-4 and J is TRBJ2-5; 7 nucleotides align to TRBD2. V trimming: 6 bases; J trimming: 4 bases; junction bases outside the gene matches: 6. Germline V gene sequence: CDR1 SGHNT, CDR2 YYREEE (reference sequence). The CDR3 runs to 13 residues. The CDR3 loop is CASNDGGGETQYF. DNA for the CDR3: TGTGCCAGCAACGATGGGGGGGGAGAGACCCAGTACTTC.

The rearrangement joins TRBV7-2 to TRBJ1-1, with D tentatively TRBD1 (6 bases). V was shortened by 3 bases and J by 1 base, with 9 bases between the two germline ends. CDR3 size: 14 residues. Per the germline V gene, CDR1 is SGHTA and CDR2 is FQGNSA. This CDR3 reads CASSFTGRNTEAFF. CDR3 bases: TGTGCCAGCAGCTTTACAGGGAGGAACACTGAAGCTTTCTTT.